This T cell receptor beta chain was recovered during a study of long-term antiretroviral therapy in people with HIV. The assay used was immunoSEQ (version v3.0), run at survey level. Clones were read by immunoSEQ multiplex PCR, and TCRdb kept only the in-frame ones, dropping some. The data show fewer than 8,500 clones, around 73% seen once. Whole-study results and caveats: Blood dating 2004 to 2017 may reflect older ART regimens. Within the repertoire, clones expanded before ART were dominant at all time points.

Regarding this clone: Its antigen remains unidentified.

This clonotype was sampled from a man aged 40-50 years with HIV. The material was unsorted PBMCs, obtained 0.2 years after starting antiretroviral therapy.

CDR3 sequence: CASAGQNTEAFF. The DNA of the CDR3 is TGTGCCAGCGCGGGACAGAACACTGAAGCTTTCTTT. The chain recombines TRBV18 with TRBJ1-1, with D possibly matching TRBD1 (6 bases). This CDR3 is 12 amino acids long. Trimming cost V 8 bases and J 1 base, with 8 bases left between them. Germline V CDR1 and CDR2: KGHSH, LQKENI.